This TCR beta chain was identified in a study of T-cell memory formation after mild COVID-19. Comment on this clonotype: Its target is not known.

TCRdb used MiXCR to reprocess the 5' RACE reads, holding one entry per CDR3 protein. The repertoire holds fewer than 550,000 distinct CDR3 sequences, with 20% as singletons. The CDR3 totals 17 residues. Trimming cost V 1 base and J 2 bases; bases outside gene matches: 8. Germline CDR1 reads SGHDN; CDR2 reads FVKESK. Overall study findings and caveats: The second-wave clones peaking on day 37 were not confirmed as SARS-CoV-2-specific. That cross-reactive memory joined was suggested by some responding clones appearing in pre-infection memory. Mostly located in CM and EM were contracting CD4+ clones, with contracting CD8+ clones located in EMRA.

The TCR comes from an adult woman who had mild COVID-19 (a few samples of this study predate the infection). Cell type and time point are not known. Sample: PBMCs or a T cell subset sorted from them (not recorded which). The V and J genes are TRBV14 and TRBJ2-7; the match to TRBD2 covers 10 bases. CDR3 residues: CASSQGLAGEDTYEQYF. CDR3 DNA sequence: TGTGCCAGCAGCCAAGGGCTAGCGGGAGAGGACACCTACGAGCAGTACTTC. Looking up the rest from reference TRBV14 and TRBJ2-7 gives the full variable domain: EAGVTQFPSHSVIEKGQTVTLRCDPISGHDNLYWYRRVMGKEIKFLLHFVKESKQDESGMPNNRFLAERTGGTYSTLKVQPAELEDSGVYFCASSQGLAGEDTYEQYFGPGTRLTVT.